Ten or more counts support the clone carrying this T cell receptor beta chain. This specimen comes from a study of T-cell reconstitution after alpha-beta-depleted transplantation in children. TCRbeta library preparation incorporated unique molecular identifiers. One entry per CDR3 protein results from TCRdb running MiXCR on the PCR reads. The top ten clones hold 1.1% of a sample with around 600,000 distinct CDR3 sequences, 16% of them seen once. Per germline, CDR1 SGHRS and CDR2 YFSETQ. The CDR3 loop spans 15 amino acids. Trimming stripped 3 bases from V and 4 bases from J, with 14 bases between. The chain is built from TRBV5-1 and TRBJ2-1; D unclear. This receptor was taken from a human donor who donated a stem cell graft to a child with acute myeloid leukemia. Material: PBMCs from the stem cell graft donor, obtained from the stem cell graft. CDR3 coding DNA: TGCGCCAGCAGCTCTGTCTGGGCGAAGTACAATGAGCAGTTCTTC. It specifies CASSSVWAKYNEQFF. The complete variable domain, with remaining parts taken from reference TRBV5-1 and TRBJ2-1, reads KAGVTQTPRYLIKTRGQQVTLSCSPISGHRSVSWYQQTPGQGLQFLFEYFSETQRNKGNFPGRFSGRQFSNSRSEMNVSTLELGDSALYLCASSSVWAKYNEQFFGPGTRLTVL.